This TCR beta chain was sequenced in a study of T-cell memory formation after mild COVID-19. Whole-study findings and limits: Contracting CD4+ clones sat mainly in CM and EM; CD8+ in EMRA. Several responding clones turned up in pre-infection memory, indicating that cross-reactive memory may have taken part. The study found balanced CD4/CD8 in clones contracting day 15 to 85 and a CD4+ lean in later expanders.

After 5'RACE with constant-segment primers, TCR alpha and TCR beta cDNA libraries carrying sample barcodes and UMIs were obtained. Each CDR3 protein gets one entry after TCRdb re-called the 5' RACE reads with MiXCR. The data contain roughly 380,000 distinct CDR3 sequences, around 28% of them singletons. Worth noting for this clonotype: As yet, its antigen is unknown.

Trimming took 8 bases from V and 2 from J, leaving 9 bases between them. The germline V gene has CDR1 ENHRY and CDR2 SYGVKD. This CDR3 has 13 amino acids. The V call is TRBV10-3, the J call TRBJ2-2; weak D call: TRBD1 (6 bases). Sequencing was performed on PBMCs or a T cell subset sorted from them (not recorded which). The TCR was taken from an adult woman who had mild COVID-19 (a few samples of this study predate the infection). Cell type and time point are not known. The CDR3 sequence: CAIRDTNTGELFF. Written as DNA, the CDR3 is TGTGCCATCCGGGACACTAACACCGGGGAGCTGTTTTTT.